This entry lists 30 T cell receptor beta chains sequenced from one sample in a study of early stage breast cancer tumors. Produced via immunoSEQ multiplex PCR; TCRdb's table is partial and in-frame only. The sample shows 12,000 to 15,000 clones, less than 85% of them seen only once. Sequencing was performed on normal breast tissue next to the tumor. The receptor source for this set is a person aged 25-39 years with breast cancer.

This clone was seen a single time. The chain recombines TRBV28 with TRBJ2-1; possible D gene TRBD2, 6 bases. Germline values: CDR1 MDHEN, CDR2 SYDVKM. Deletions cut 6 bases from V and 1 base from J, with 7 bases between. The CDR3 has 13 amino acids. The CDR3 DNA sequence: TGTGCCAGCAGAGGGAGGTCCTACAATGAGCAGTTCTTC. This gives the protein CASRGRSYNEQFF.

V is TRBV19 and J is TRBJ1-1, with no clear D. Trimming shortened V by 7 bases and J by 0 bases, and 12 bases separated the two germline ends. The CDR3 spans 14 residues. CDR1 is LNHDA and CDR2 is SQIVND in the germline V gene (reference sequence). The CDR3 here is CASNFGPMNTEAFF. The CDR3 nucleotides are TGTGCCAGTAACTTTGGACCTATGAACACTGAAGCTTTCTTT.

The chain employs TRBV19 and TRBJ2-7; D possibly uses TRBD1 or TRBD2 (5 bases each). The length of the CDR3 is 15 residues. Germline V gives CDR1 LNHDA, CDR2 SQIVND (reference sequence). V was trimmed by 5 bases and J by 2 bases, leaving 16 bases between them. The CDR3 DNA follows: TGTGCCAGTAGTGCCGGGACCTCCAGACCCTACGAGCAGTACTTC. As protein: CASSAGTSRPYEQYF.

This clone has just one count. The rearrangement uses TRBV27 and TRBJ2-1; 8 positions agree with TRBD2. J gave up 5 bases and V 5 bases, and 14 bases lay outside the gene matches. CDR1 and CDR2 (germline): MNHEY, SMNVEV (reference sequence). This CDR3 comprises 17 residues. The DNA of the CDR3 is TGTGCCAGCAGTCAAAACGCCGGGACTAGTGCCCACAATGAGCAGTTCTTC. Residues: CASSQNAGTSAHNEQFF.

The chain joins TRBV19 to TRBJ2-1; TRBD2 agrees at 15 bases. Trimming removed 5 bases from V and 1 base from J; junction bases left unmatched: 6. Germline V gene sequence: CDR1 LNHDA, CDR2 SQIVND (reference sequence). The length of the CDR3 is 18 residues. In DNA, the CDR3 is TGTGCCAGTAGTTGGACTAGCGGGAGGGCTGAGTCCTACAATGAGCAGTTCTTC. This encodes CASSWTSGRAESYNEQFF.

The rearrangement uses TRBV6-4 and TRBJ2-5, with a possible D match to TRBD2 (6 bases). V lost 4 bases and J 1 base, leaving 13 bases between the germline ends. Germline V gene lookup returns CDR1 MRHNA and CDR2 SNTAGT. CDR3 length: 15 residues. The CDR3 protein is CASSANPGLQETQYF. In DNA form, the CDR3 reads TGTGCCAGCAGTGCTAATCCGGGACTCCAAGAGACCCAGTACTTC.

The chain employs TRBV4-2 and TRBJ2-6; the match to TRBD2 covers 9 bases. The V gene end was trimmed by 2 bases and the J gene end by 0 bases; junction bases not matched to a gene: 8. From germline, CDR1 is LGHNA and CDR2 YNFKEQ. This CDR3 has 19 amino acids. The CDR3 loop reads CASSQLLAGSYSGANVLTF. CDR3 DNA sequence: TGTGCCAGCAGCCAACTCCTAGCGGGATCGTACTCTGGGGCCAACGTCCTGACTTTC.

DNA for the CDR3: TGTGCCAGCAGTGACTTTAGCACAGATACGCAGTATTTT. As protein: CASSDFSTDTQYF. The rearrangement joins TRBV27 to TRBJ2-3; D is ambiguous. Germline CDR1 and CDR2: MNHEY and SMNVEV (reference sequence). This CDR3 has 13 amino acids. V was shortened by 5 bases and J by 0 bases, with 6 bases between the two germline ends.

This rearrangement joins TRBV6-5 to TRBJ2-7; D might be TRBD2 (6 bases). CDR1 and CDR2 from the germline V gene are MNHEY and SVGAGI. V lost 6 bases, J lost 0 bases, and 15 bases lay in between. The CDR3 loop spans 15 amino acids. The CDR3 DNA is TGTGCCAGCAGGTCTGGGGGGTCCCACTCCTACGAGCAGTACTTC. This sequence encodes CASRSGGSHSYEQYF.

The chain uses TRBV27 and TRBJ2-1, with D tentatively TRBD2 (5 bases). The length of the CDR3 is 15 residues. The germline gives CDR1 MNHEY, CDR2 SMNVEV (reference sequence). V lost 2 bases to trimming and J lost 3 bases, with 11 bases between them. The CDR3 nucleotides read TGTGCCAGCAGTTTACATCCGGGGAGCTACAATGAGCAGTTCTTC. Its translation is CASSLHPGSYNEQFF.

This clone was observed a handful of times. The chain links TRBV30 to TRBJ1-1; D is undetermined. Germline V gives CDR1 GTSNPN, CDR2 SVGIG (reference sequence). Trimming removed 4 bases from V and 1 base from J, with 7 bases in between. The CDR3 consists of 12 residues. CDR3: CAWTPGNTEAFF. The DNA of the CDR3 is TGTGCCTGGACCCCAGGGAACACTGAAGCTTTCTTT.

This chain links TRBV6-1 with TRBJ1-2; maybe TRBD1 (5 bases). Trimming removed 4 bases at V and 5 bases at J, with 11 bases between. The germline gives CDR1 MNHNS, CDR2 SASEGT. The length of the CDR3 is 13 residues. In DNA form, the CDR3 reads TGTGCCAGCAGTGCCGACAGAGAGTATGGCTACACCTTC. Encoded protein: CASSADREYGYTF.

V usage is TRBV5-8 and J usage is TRBJ1-2; TRBD1 is a possible D gene (6 bases). The V gene lost 0 bases and the J gene lost 7 bases, with 16 bases spanning the gap. Germline V gene data show CDR1 as SGHTS and CDR2 as YDEGEE. This CDR3 has 15 residues. CDR3 sequence reads: CASSLGVGPGAGYTF. The DNA for the CDR3 is TGTGCCAGCAGCTTGGGCGTGGGACCGGGGGCTGGCTACACCTTC.

Only one count was recorded for this clone. This chain connects TRBV30 to TRBJ1-5, with unresolved D. The CDR3 sequence is 13 residues long. V lost 0 bases and J 2 bases, leaving 5 bases between the germline ends. Per the germline V gene, CDR1 is GTSNPN and CDR2 is SVGIG (reference sequence). The CDR3 is CAWSVQGNQPQHF. The CDR3 nucleotides read TGTGCCTGGAGTGTACAAGGCAATCAGCCCCAGCATTTT.

V and J are TRBV2 and TRBJ1-1; 7 positions agree with TRBD1. Germline V gene lookup returns CDR1 SNHLY and CDR2 FYNNEI. The CDR3 length is 13 residues. The junction had 5 bases not matched to a gene; V was cut back by 9 bases and J by 1 base. CDR3 sequence: CARVGQENTEAFF. The CDR3 nucleotides read TGTGCCAGAGTAGGACAGGAGAACACTGAAGCTTTCTTT.

V gene TRBV6-4 combines with J gene TRBJ1-5; 10 bases map to TRBD1. The CDR3 has 15 amino acids. V shed 2 bases, J shed 2 bases, and the junction held 0 bases outside the gene matches. Germline CDR1 MRHNA, CDR2 SNTAGT. The CDR3 is CASSDGTGGNQPQHF. CDR3 nucleotides: TGTGCCAGCAGTGACGGGACAGGGGGCAATCAGCCCCAGCATTTT.

The chain combines TRBV10-1 with TRBJ1-1; 7 nucleotides agree with TRBD1. V was pared by 3 bases and J by 1 base, with 5 bases of the junction left unmatched. CDR3 size: 15 residues. CDR1 is WNHNN, CDR2 SYGVQD, per germline (reference sequence). In DNA form, the CDR3 reads TGCGCCAGCAGTGACCCGGGGACAGAGAACACTGAAGCTTTCTTT. It is translated as CASSDPGTENTEAFF.

The chain couples TRBV6-6 to TRBJ2-5; perhaps TRBD2 as D (7 bases). From germline, CDR1 is MNHNY and CDR2 SVGAGI (reference sequence). This CDR3 spans 14 amino acids. V gave up 2 bases and J gave up 4 bases, with 11 bases separating them. The CDR3 region is CASSYNGGRETQYF. The DNA of the CDR3 is TGTGCCAGCAGTTACAACGGGGGGCGAGAGACCCAGTACTTC.

This chain links TRBV28 with TRBJ1-3; possible D gene TRBD1, 5 bases. CDR1 and CDR2 (germline): MDHEN, SYDVKM. V lost 6 bases to trimming and J lost 0 bases, with 12 bases between them. CDR3 size: 15 residues. The chain's CDR3 is CASSPGGASGNTIYF. In DNA, the CDR3 is TGTGCCAGCAGCCCGGGGGGAGCCTCTGGAAACACCATATATTTT.

The V gene is TRBV6-5, the J gene TRBJ2-7; TRBD1 matches at 7 bases. CDR1 and CDR2 (germline): MNHEY, SVGAGI. The CDR3 loop spans 16 amino acids. The J segment lost 1 base and the V segment lost 0 bases, leaving 6 bases of the junction unmatched. CDR3 DNA: TGTGCCAGCAGTTACTCAGGGGGCCGAGAGTCCTACGAGCAGTACTTC. Translating it yields CASSYSGGRESYEQYF.

The CDR3 DNA reads as TGTGCCTGGAGTCTGGACAGTATTAATGAAAAACTGTTTTTT. Translation gives CAWSLDSINEKLFF. This chain joins TRBV30 and TRBJ1-4, with D perhaps TRBD1 (6 bases). Germline V CDR1 and CDR2: GTSNPN, SVGIG (reference sequence). V gave up 2 bases and J gave up 4 bases, with 11 bases separating them. This CDR3 region has 14 residues.

This rearrangement joins TRBV18 to TRBJ2-2, with D maybe TRBD1 (6 bases). CDR3 size: 14 residues. CDR1 is KGHSH and CDR2 is LQKENI in the germline V gene. Trimming took 4 bases from V and 5 from J, leaving 11 bases between them. For the CDR3, the DNA is TGTGCCAGCTCACTCCAACAGGGAACCGGGGAGCTGTTTTTT. Translated, it gives CASSLQQGTGELFF.

As concerns this clone: The junction and the germline gene differ at one end; a read error may be behind it. V gene TRBV19 combines with J gene TRBJ1-2; tentatively, D is TRBD1 (6 bases). The germline gives CDR1 LNHDA, CDR2 SQIVND (reference sequence). The CDR3 sequence is 15 residues long. CDR3 residues: CANSIGVGGDGGYTF. CDR3 nucleotide sequence: TGTGCCAATAGTATAGGCGTAGGGGGGGACGGTGGCTACACCTTC. Combining the CDR3 with reference TRBV19 and TRBJ1-2 gives the whole variable domain DGGITQSPKYLFRKEGQNVTLSCEQNLNHDAMYWYRQDPGQGLRLIYYSQIVNDFQKGDIAEGYSVSREKKESFPLTVTSAQKNPTAFYLCANSIGVGGDGGYTFGSGTRLTVV.

The chain recombines TRBV6-5 with TRBJ1-5; D may be TRBD1 (5 bases). Per germline, CDR1 MNHEY and CDR2 SVGAGI. V shed 6 bases and J shed 0 bases, with 12 bases lying between them. The CDR3 has 15 amino acids. The CDR3 sequence: CASRPGWASNQPQHF. The CDR3 DNA reads as TGTGCCAGCAGGCCAGGGTGGGCTAGCAATCAGCCCCAGCATTTT.

This rearrangement joins TRBV2 to TRBJ1-2; 7 nucleotides line up with TRBD1. This CDR3 is 14 amino acids long. Looked up from germline, CDR1 is SNHLY and CDR2 is FYNNEI. V was clipped by 6 bases and J by 8 bases; unmatched bases: 12. The CDR3 DNA reads as TGTGCCAGCAGGAAAATAGGGGGCATCCGGGGCTACACCTTC. Amino acid sequence: CASRKIGGIRGYTF.

This chain links TRBV7-2 with TRBJ2-5, with D perhaps TRBD2 (5 bases). CDR3 length: 14 residues. CDR1 SGHTA and CDR2 FQGNSA come from the germline V gene. The V and J ends lost 3 bases and 4 bases respectively, with 12 bases between them. The CDR3 is CASSLEDTLETQYF. In DNA form, the CDR3 reads TGTGCCAGCAGCTTGGAGGATACCTTAGAGACCCAGTACTTC.

This chain connects TRBV7-9 to TRBJ2-5; TRBD1 matches 8 bases. The CDR3 extends over 13 amino acids. Germline loops: CDR1 SEHNR, CDR2 FQNEAQ (reference sequence). Trimming took 6 bases from V and 1 from J; bases not matched to a gene: 1. CDR3 DNA sequence: TGTGCCAGCAGTACAGGGGGCCAAGAGACCCAGTACTTC. Protein sequence: CASSTGGQETQYF.

The CDR3 DNA sequence: TGCAGCGTTGAGGAGTTGCGGGAGGGGTCGGATGAGCAGTTCTTC. Its protein product is CSVEELREGSDEQFF. The chain recombines TRBV29-1 with TRBJ2-1; 9 bases agree with TRBD2. V lost 3 bases to trimming and J lost 8 bases; unmatched junction nucleotides: 11. Germline V gene lookup returns CDR1 SQVTM and CDR2 ANQGSEA. The CDR3 is 15 residues long.

V usage is TRBV29-1 and J usage is TRBJ2-7, with TRBD1 matching over 7 bases. With 7 bases clipped from V and 7 bases from J, the junction kept 7 bases outside the gene matches. The germline V gene has CDR1 SQVTM and CDR2 ANQGSEA. The CDR3 is 11 amino acids. DNA for the CDR3: TGCAGCGCCCAGGGGGTTGGGGAGCAGTACTTC. Its translation: CSAQGVGEQYF.

CDR3 residues: CASNPPRLYTF. DNA for the CDR3: TGTGCCAGCAACCCCCCCCGGTTATACACCTTC. The rearrangement links TRBV21-1 to TRBJ1-2. TRBV21-1 is a known pseudogene. The CDR3 runs to 11 residues.